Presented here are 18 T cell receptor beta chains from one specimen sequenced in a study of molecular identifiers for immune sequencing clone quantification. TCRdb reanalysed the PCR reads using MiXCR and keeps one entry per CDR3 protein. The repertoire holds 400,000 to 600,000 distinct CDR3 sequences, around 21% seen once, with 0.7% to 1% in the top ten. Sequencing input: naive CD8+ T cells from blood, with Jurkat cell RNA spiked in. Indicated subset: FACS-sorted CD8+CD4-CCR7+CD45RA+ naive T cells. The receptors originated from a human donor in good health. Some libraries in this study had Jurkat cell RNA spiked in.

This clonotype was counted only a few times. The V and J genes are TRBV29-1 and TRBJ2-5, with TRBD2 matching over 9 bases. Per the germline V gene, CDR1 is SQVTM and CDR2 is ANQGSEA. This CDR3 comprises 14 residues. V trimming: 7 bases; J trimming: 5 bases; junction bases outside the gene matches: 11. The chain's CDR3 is CSARLSGGLETQYF. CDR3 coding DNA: TGCAGCGCCAGACTTAGCGGGGGATTGGAGACCCAGTACTTC.

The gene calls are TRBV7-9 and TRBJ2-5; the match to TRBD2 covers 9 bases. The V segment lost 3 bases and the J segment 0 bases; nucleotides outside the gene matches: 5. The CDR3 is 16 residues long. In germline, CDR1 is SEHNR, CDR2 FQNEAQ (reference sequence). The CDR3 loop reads CASSFFPSGNQETQYF. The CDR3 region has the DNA TGTGCCAGCAGCTTCTTTCCTAGCGGGAACCAAGAGACCCAGTACTTC.

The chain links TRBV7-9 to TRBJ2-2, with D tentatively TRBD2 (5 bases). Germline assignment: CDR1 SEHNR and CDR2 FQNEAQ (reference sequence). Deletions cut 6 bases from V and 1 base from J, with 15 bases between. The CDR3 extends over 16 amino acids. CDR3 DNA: TGTGCCAGCAGTCGAGGGCCAGCAGAGAACACCGGGGAGCTGTTTTTT. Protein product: CASSRGPAENTGELFF.

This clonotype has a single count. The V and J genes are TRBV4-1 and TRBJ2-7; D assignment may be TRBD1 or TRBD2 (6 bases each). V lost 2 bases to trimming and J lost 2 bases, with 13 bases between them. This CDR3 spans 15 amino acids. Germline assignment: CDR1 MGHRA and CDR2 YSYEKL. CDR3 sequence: CASSQFRRGTYEQYF. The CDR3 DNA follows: TGCGCCAGCAGCCAATTTAGGAGGGGGACCTACGAGCAGTACTTC.

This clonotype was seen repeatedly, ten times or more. The DNA of the CDR3 is TGTGCCAGCAGTCTGAGGCCTCAGGGGGTGTACTCCGGGGAGCTGTTTTTT. This translates into CASSLRPQGVYSGELFF. The chain uses TRBV28 and TRBJ2-2; TRBD1 agrees at 7 bases. The germline V gene has CDR1 MDHEN and CDR2 SYDVKM. The CDR3 runs 17 residues. The trim removed 5 bases at V and 6 bases at J, leaving 15 bases unmatched.

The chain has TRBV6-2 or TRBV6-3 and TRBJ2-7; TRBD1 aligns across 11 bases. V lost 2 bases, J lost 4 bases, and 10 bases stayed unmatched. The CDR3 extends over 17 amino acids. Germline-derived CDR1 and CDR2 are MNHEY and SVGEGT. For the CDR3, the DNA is TGTGCCAGCAGTTACACCCACACCGGGACAGGGGGATACGAGCAGTACTTC. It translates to CASSYTHTGTGGYEQYF.

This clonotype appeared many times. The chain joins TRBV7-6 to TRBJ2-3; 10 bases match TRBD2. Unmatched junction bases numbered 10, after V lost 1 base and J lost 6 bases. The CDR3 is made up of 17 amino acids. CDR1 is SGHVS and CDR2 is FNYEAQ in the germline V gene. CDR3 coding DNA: TGTGCCAGCAGCTTAGGTCTAGCGGGGGTCGCCCAGGATACGCAGTATTTT. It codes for CASSLGLAGVAQDTQYF.

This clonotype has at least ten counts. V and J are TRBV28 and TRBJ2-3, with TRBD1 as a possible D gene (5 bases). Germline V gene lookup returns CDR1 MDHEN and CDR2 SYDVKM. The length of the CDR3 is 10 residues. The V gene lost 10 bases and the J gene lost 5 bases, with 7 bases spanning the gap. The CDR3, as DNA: TGTGCCACTCAGGGAGATACGCAGTATTTT. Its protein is CATQGDTQYF.

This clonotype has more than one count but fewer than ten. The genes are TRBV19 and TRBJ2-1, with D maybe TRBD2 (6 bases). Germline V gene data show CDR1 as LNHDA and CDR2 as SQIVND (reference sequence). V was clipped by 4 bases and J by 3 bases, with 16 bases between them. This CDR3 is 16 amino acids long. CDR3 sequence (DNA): TGTGCCAGTAGTACGCAGGACTACCCGAACTACAATGAGCAGTTCTTC. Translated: CASSTQDYPNYNEQFF.

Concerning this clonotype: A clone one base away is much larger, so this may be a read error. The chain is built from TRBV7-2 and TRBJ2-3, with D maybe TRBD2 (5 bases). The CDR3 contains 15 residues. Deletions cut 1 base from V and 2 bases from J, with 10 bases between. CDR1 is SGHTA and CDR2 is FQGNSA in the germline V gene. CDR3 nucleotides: TGTGCCAGCAGCTTAGGACGGGGATACACAGATACGCAGTATTTT. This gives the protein CASSLGRGYTDTQYF. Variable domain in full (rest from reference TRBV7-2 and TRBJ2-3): GAGVSQSPSNKVTEKGKDVELRCDPISGHTALYWYRQSLGQGLEFLIYFQGNSAPDKSGLPSDRFSAERTGGSVSTLTIQRTQQEDSAVYLCASSLGRGYTDTQYFGPGTRLTVL.

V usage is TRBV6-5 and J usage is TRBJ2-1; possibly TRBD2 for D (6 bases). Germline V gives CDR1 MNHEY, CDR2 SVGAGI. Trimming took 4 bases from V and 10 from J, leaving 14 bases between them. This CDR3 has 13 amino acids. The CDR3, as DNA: TGTGCCAGCAGTTGTGGAGGTGGGGGGGAGCAGTTCTTC. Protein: CASSCGGGGEQFF.

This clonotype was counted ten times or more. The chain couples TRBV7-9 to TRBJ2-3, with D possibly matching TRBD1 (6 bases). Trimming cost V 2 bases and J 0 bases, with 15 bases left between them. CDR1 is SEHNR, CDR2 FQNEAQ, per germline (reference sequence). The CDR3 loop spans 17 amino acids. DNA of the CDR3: TGTGCCAGCAGCTTAAATTTCGGACAGTTGAGCACAGATACGCAGTATTTT. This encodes CASSLNFGQLSTDTQYF.

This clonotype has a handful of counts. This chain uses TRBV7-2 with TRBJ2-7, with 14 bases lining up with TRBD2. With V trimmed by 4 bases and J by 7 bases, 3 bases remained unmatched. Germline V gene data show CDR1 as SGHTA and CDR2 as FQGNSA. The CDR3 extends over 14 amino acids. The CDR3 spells CASSSRTSGREQYF. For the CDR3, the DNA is TGTGCCAGCAGCTCCCGGACTAGCGGGAGGGAGCAGTACTTC.

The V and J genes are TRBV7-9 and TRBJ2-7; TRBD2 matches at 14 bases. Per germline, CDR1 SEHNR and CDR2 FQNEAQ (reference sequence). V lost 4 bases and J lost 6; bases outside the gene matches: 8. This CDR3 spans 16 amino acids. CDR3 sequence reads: CASSSGLAGDPLEQYF. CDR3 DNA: TGTGCCAGCAGCTCGGGACTAGCGGGAGACCCACTCGAGCAGTACTTC. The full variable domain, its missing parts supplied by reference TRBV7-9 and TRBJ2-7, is DTGVSQNPRHKITKRGQNVTFRCDPISEHNRLYWYRQTLGQGPEFLTYFQNEAQLEKSRLLSDRFSAERPKGSFSTLEIQRTEQGDSAMYLCASSSGLAGDPLEQYFGPGTRLTVT.

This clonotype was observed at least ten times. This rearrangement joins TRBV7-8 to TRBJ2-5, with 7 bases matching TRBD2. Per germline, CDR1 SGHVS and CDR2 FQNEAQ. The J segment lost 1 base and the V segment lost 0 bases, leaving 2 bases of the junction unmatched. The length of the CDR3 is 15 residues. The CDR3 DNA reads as TGTGCCAGCAGCTTAGCGGGGGGGTTCCAAGAGACCCAGTACTTC. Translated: CASSLAGGFQETQYF.

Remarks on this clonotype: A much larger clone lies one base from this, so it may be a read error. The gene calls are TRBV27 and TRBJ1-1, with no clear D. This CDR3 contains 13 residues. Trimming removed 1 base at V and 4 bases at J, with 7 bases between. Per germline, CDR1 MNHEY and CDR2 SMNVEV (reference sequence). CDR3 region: CASSLFACTEAFF. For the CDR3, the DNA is TGTGCCAGCAGTTTATTTGCGTGCACTGAAGCTTTCTTT.

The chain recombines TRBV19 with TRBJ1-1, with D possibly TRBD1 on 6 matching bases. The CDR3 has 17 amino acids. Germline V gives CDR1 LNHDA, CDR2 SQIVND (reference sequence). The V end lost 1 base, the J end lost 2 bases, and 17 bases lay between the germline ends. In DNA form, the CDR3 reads TGTGCCAGTAGTATAGGGAGGTTTGACAGGCGCAACACTGAAGCTTTCTTT. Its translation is CASSIGRFDRRNTEAFF.

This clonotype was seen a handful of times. CDR3 amino acids: CASSPLPTGLAGLSPYNEQFF. In DNA form, the CDR3 reads TGTGCCAGCAGCCCACTACCAACGGGACTAGCGGGGTTGAGTCCCTACAATGAGCAGTTCTTC. This chain connects TRBV13 to TRBJ2-1; 13 positions match TRBD2. This CDR3 region has 21 residues. Trimming cost V 5 bases and J 2 bases; bases outside gene matches: 18. Germline assignment: CDR1 PRHDT and CDR2 FYEKMQ (reference sequence).